The 19 T cell receptor beta chains below come from one sample, sequenced in a study of tumor-infiltrating lymphocytes in primary liver carcinoma. Researchers drew blood RNA from unsorted whole blood and extracted germline DNA as well. cDNA specific to TCR beta was made from 500 to 650 ng of total RNA, with a constant-region primer employed for priming. Amplification in three nested multiplex PCR rounds with slightly modified ARM-PCR gave rise to TCR beta libraries. The opening two PCR rounds, approximately 10 cycles each, paired TRBV1-TRBV30 forward primers with a C-beta reverse primer. One entry per CDR3 protein, called by TCRdb with MiXCR from the multiplex PCR reads. The table includes approximately 320,000 distinct CDR3 sequences, 50% to 60% detected once. Sequencing input: peripheral blood. Receptor source: a woman in her 30s with primary liver carcinoma and hepatitis B virus infection.

A note on this clonotype: Just one base apart from a much larger clone, this may be a read error. The V call is TRBV12-3 or TRBV12-4, the J call TRBJ2-7; D tentatively fits TRBD1 or TRBD2 (5 bases each). V was cut by 8 bases and J by 2 bases, with 19 bases left in between. The CDR3 is made up of 15 amino acids. The CDR3 sequence: CASGMPGTGAYEQYF. CDR3 DNA sequence: TGTGCCAGCGGGATGCCCGGGACGGGCGCCTACGAGCAGTACTTC.

A word on this clonotype: One end of the junction fails to match germline, which may point to a read error. The chain joins TRBV11-2 to TRBJ2-7; D is ambiguous. There are 13 residues in the CDR3. Looked up from germline, CDR1 is SGHAT and CDR2 is FQNNGV. CDR3 bases: TGTACCAGCAGCTTTTTATTGGATTACGAGCAGTACTTC. This encodes CTSSFLLDYEQYF. Using reference TRBV11-2 and TRBJ2-7 for the parts outside the CDR3, the full variable domain is EAGVAQSPRYKIIEKRQSVAFWCNPISGHATLYWYQQILGQGPKLLIQFQNNGVVDDSQLPKDRFSAERLKGVDSTLKIQPAKLEDSAVYLCTSSFLLDYEQYFGPGTRLTVT.

This clonotype has more than one count but fewer than ten. The rearrangement uses TRBV10-3 and TRBJ2-3; no firm D call. Trimming left V 8 bases short and J 4 bases short, with 19 bases between. This CDR3 contains 15 residues. The germline CDR1 and CDR2 sequences are ENHRY and SYGVKD. CDR3 in DNA: TGTGCCATCGCTTTTGGCGTTGGTGGGGCAGATACGCAGTATTTT. Translated, it gives CAIAFGVGGADTQYF.

V gene TRBV9 combines with J gene TRBJ2-7; D gene uncertain. Germline loops: CDR1 SGDLS, CDR2 YYNGEE. This CDR3 has 15 residues. The germline V and J ends were trimmed by 0 bases and 1 base, with 11 bases remaining between them. CDR3 DNA sequence: TGTGCCAGCAGCGTAGAGGCTGGCGGATCCTACGAGCAGTACTTC. Translated, it gives CASSVEAGGSYEQYF.

This chain joins TRBV5-4 and TRBJ1-2; D remains unclear. V was clipped by 5 bases and J by 6 bases, with 20 bases between them. The CDR3 sequence is 15 residues long. Looked up from germline, CDR1 is SGHNT and CDR2 is YYREEE (reference sequence). The CDR3 DNA sequence: TGTGCCAGCAGGAGCCGGGAAGATCTGAGGGATGGCTACACCTTC. Protein product: CASRSREDLRDGYTF.

In this sample, this clonotype turned up a few times. At one of its ends the junction is not consistent with the germline gene, which may arise from a read error. V and J are TRBV4-1 and TRBJ1-1, with D perhaps matching TRBD1 (5 bases). The CDR3 contains 13 residues. Germline V gives CDR1 MGHRA, CDR2 YSYEKL. CDR3 in DNA: TGCGCCATCAGCCTTTCAGGGTATACTGAAGCTTTCTTT. Translated: CAISLSGYTEAFF.

With respect to this clonotype: A read error may explain this, as a much larger clone is one base away. The J gene is TRBJ2-7, the V gene TRBV14; D gene uncertain. The germline V gene has CDR1 SGHDN and CDR2 FVKESK. The CDR3 has 15 amino acids. Here the CDR3 reads CARSQDWRNSYEQYF. In DNA, the CDR3 is TGTGCCAGAAGCCAAGACTGGCGGAACTCCTACGAGCAGTACTTC.

V usage is TRBV5-6 and J usage is TRBJ1-2, with 7 bases that match TRBD1. V trimming: 6 bases; J trimming: 2 bases; junction bases outside the gene matches: 7. Germline CDR1 and CDR2: SGHDT and YYEEEE. The CDR3 loop spans 14 amino acids. CDR3 sequence: CASTTGASNYGYTF. CDR3 coding DNA: TGTGCCAGCACCACAGGGGCGTCAAACTATGGCTACACCTTC.

As regards this clonotype: A junction end diverges from the germline sequence, so it may reflect a read error. The chain is built from TRBV12-3 or TRBV12-4 and TRBJ2-2; D is ambiguous. This CDR3 is 13 amino acids long. The DNA of the CDR3 is TGTGCCAGCCTTTATCATGGCACCAGGGAGCTGTTTTTT. It is translated as CASLYHGTRELFF.

About this clonotype: A read error may be the cause here, since a much bigger clone is one base away. This chain links TRBV12-3 or TRBV12-4 with TRBJ1-4; D unclear. The CDR3 has 14 amino acids. Trimming cost V 3 bases and J 7 bases, with 12 bases left between them. CDR3 residues: CASSFESQPEKLFF. CDR3 sequence (DNA): TGTGCCAGCAGTTTTGAGAGCCAACCTGAAAAACTGTTTTTT.

Worth noting for this clonotype: The junction shows a germline mismatch at one end, possibly a read error. The chain combines TRBV4-2 with TRBJ2-1, with D tentatively TRBD2 (6 bases). The CDR3 totals 14 residues. Looked up from germline, CDR1 is LGHNA and CDR2 is YNFKEQ. This chain's CDR3 is CASSQGGTLNELFF. CDR3 sequence (DNA): TGTGCCAGCAGCCAAGGCGGGACTCTTAATGAGCTGTTCTTC.

Comments on this clonotype: A junction boundary mismatches the germline segment, possibly from a read error. The genes are TRBV11-3 and TRBJ2-1, with D uncertain. Per germline, CDR1 SGHNT and CDR2 YENEEA. CDR3 length equals 13 residues. CDR3 protein: CVSSRLLGNEQFF. The CDR3 DNA is TGTGTCAGCAGCCGGCTGCTAGGCAATGAGCAGTTCTTC.

For this clonotype: A much larger clone sits a single nucleotide away, making a read error possible. The chain employs TRBV6-5 and TRBJ1-6, with D uncertain. Germline V gene sequence: CDR1 MNHEY, CDR2 SVGAGI. The length of the CDR3 is 12 residues. In DNA, the CDR3 is TGTGCCGGCAGTTACTCGACCGCACCCCTCCACTTT. Its translation is CAGSYSTAPLHF.

Notes on this clonotype: A much larger clonotype is one base distant, so this may be a read error. The rearrangement uses TRBV6-5 and TRBJ1-4; no reliable D call. CDR1 and CDR2 (germline): MNHEY, SVGAGI. The CDR3 is 15 amino acids. CDR3 amino acids: CANSYSGRNNEKLFF. CDR3 DNA sequence: TGTGCCAACAGTTACTCGGGCAGAAATAATGAAAAACTGTTTTTT.

This clonotype was detected ten times or more. The rearrangement links TRBV11-2 to TRBJ1-4; 7 bases are a match to TRBD1. V trimming: 4 bases; J trimming: 3 bases; junction bases outside the gene matches: 14. Germline V gene sequence: CDR1 SGHAT, CDR2 FQNNGV. The CDR3 consists of 18 residues. This CDR3 reads CASSSPFQGVASNEKLFF. The CDR3 region has the DNA TGTGCCAGCAGCTCCCCCTTTCAGGGGGTGGCATCTAATGAAAAACTGTTTTTT.

This sequence joins TRBV6-6 and TRBJ2-1; the match to TRBD2 covers 15 bases. CDR3 length equals 17 residues. With V trimmed by 4 bases and J by 10 bases, 11 bases remained unmatched. Germline V gene lookup returns CDR1 MNHNY and CDR2 SVGAGI (reference sequence). DNA of the CDR3: TGTGCCAGCAGTTCCTGGACTAGCGGGAGGGTCCCTAGGGAGCAGTTCTTC. Amino acids: CASSSWTSGRVPREQFF.

This clonotype occurred many times. The rearrangement uses TRBV6-5 and TRBJ2-3; 9 bases match TRBD2. In germline, CDR1 is MNHEY, CDR2 SVGAGI. This CDR3 has 16 amino acids. The trim removed 0 bases at V and 2 bases at J, leaving 3 bases unmatched. In DNA form, the CDR3 reads TGTGCCAGCAGTTACTCTCGCGGGAGGGCCACAGATACGCAGTATTTT. Translation gives CASSYSRGRATDTQYF.

This clonotype was observed a handful of times. V is TRBV30 and J is TRBJ2-1; 7 bases line up with TRBD2. Unmatched junction bases numbered 9, after V lost 0 bases and J lost 7 bases. This CDR3 contains 15 residues. Germline CDR1 and CDR2: GTSNPN and SVGIG (reference sequence). DNA for the CDR3: TGTGCCTGGAGTGTGGGCGGGGGAGCCCAAAATGAGCAGTTCTTC. It encodes CAWSVGGGAQNEQFF.

This clonotype was detected once. A read error may be the cause here, since a much bigger clone is one base away. This chain connects TRBV12-3 or TRBV12-4 to TRBJ1-1; D remains unclear. Deletions cut 9 bases from V and 3 bases from J, with 11 bases between. The CDR3 contains 12 residues. Here the CDR3 reads CARGSRYTEAFF. Here the CDR3 DNA reads TGTGCCAGGGGCTCAAGATACACTGAAGCTTTCTTT.